This record looks at one T cell receptor beta chain sequence and its context. Sequenced by immunoSEQ multiplex PCR; TCRdb stores in-frame clones only, minus some. The sample holds 30,000 to 45,000 clones, 80% to 90% seen once. This specimen belongs to a study of T cell changes during pregnancy in multiple sclerosis. The V end was cut by 0 bases, the J end by 4 bases, with 16 bases between. The CDR3 runs 16 residues. The germline CDR1 and CDR2 sequences are SGHRS and YFSETQ. The sample was CD4+ T cells from peripheral blood mononuclear cells, taken before pregnancy. The chain carries TRBV5-1 and TRBJ2-5, with D tentatively TRBD1 (5 bases). This sequence was found in a female donor with multiple sclerosis, enrolled in a pregnancy study. This CDR3 reads CASSLGVQGVVETQYF. CDR3 bases: TGCGCCAGCAGCTTGGGCGTTCAAGGGGTGGTAGAGACCCAGTACTTC.